These 29 T cell receptor beta chains came from one sample sequenced in a study of shared clonotypes between healthy human individuals. This table comes from immunoSEQ multiplex PCR, and its TCRdb copy is limited to in-frame clones, with some not included. The table shows about 1 million clones, with about 75% occurring only once. Sequencing was carried out using memory CD4+ T cells sorted from blood. Stated subset: CD45RA-negative fraction. The origin of the receptors is a young man in good health.

This chain uses TRBV28 with TRBJ1-1; D not certain. With 4 bases removed from V and 11 bases from J, the gap between germline ends came to 14 bases. This CDR3 comprises 12 residues. Germline V gene sequence: CDR1 MDHEN, CDR2 SYDVKM. Here the CDR3 DNA reads TGTGCCAGCAGTTACCAGACAAGCGTGGCTTTCTTT. Residues: CASSYQTSVAFF.

The rearrangement uses TRBV18 and TRBJ2-7; weak D call: TRBD2 (6 bases). There are 16 residues in the CDR3. Trimming took off 1 base at V and 2 bases at J, with 15 bases between the two ends. In germline, CDR1 is KGHSH, CDR2 LQKENI. CDR3 DNA: TGTGCCAGCTCACCACAGGGCGGGGCAGAAGCCTACGAGCAGTACTTC. Translation: CASSPQGGAEAYEQYF.

The chain links TRBV29-1 to TRBJ2-7; 7 nucleotides match TRBD1. Germline V lookup: CDR1 SQVTM, CDR2 ANQGSEA. The CDR3 covers 12 residues. V gave up 4 bases and J gave up 4 bases; unmatched junction bases: 4. The CDR3 loop is CSVAGGIYEQYF. DNA for the CDR3: TGCAGCGTTGCAGGGGGTATTTACGAGCAGTACTTC.

This chain links TRBV27 with TRBJ2-7; D gene uncertain. Germline V gene sequence: CDR1 MNHEY, CDR2 SMNVEV (reference sequence). V dropped 5 bases and J dropped 1 base, with 15 bases sitting between them. The CDR3 contains 15 residues. CDR3 in amino acids: CASSPGGWGSYEQYF. Here the CDR3 DNA reads TGTGCCAGCAGTCCCGGCGGTTGGGGTTCCTACGAGCAGTACTTC.

The chain uses TRBV9 and TRBJ1-1; a weak D match, TRBD1 (6 bases). The CDR3 covers 15 residues. Germline values: CDR1 SGDLS, CDR2 YYNGEE. With 0 bases removed from V and 7 bases from J, the gap between germline ends came to 16 bases. CDR3 loop: CASSVVGGRGDEAFF. CDR3 DNA: TGTGCCAGCAGCGTAGTTGGGGGCCGGGGCGATGAAGCTTTCTTT. The full variable domain, completed using reference TRBV9 and TRBJ1-1, is DSGVTQTPKHLITATGQRVTLRCSPRSGDLSVYWYQQSLDQGLQFLIQYYNGEERAKGNILERFSAQQFPDLHSELNLSSLELGDSALYFCASSVVGGRGDEAFFGQGTRLTVV.

The chain links TRBV11-2 to TRBJ1-5, with D uncertain. Germline values: CDR1 SGHAT, CDR2 FQNNGV. The CDR3 is 12 residues long. The V and J ends lost 3 bases and 5 bases respectively, with 5 bases between them. The CDR3 DNA follows: TGTGCCAGCAGCTTCTTAGATCAGCCCCAGCATTTT. It is translated as CASSFLDQPQHF.

The V call is TRBV14, the J call TRBJ1-3; no clear D. V dropped 5 bases and J dropped 0 bases, with 8 bases sitting between them. Germline CDR1 reads SGHDN; CDR2 reads FVKESK. CDR3 length: 14 amino acids. The CDR3 loop reads CASSGSNSGNTIYF. The DNA of the CDR3 is TGTGCCAGCAGCGGTTCTAACTCTGGAAACACCATATATTTT.

The V call is TRBV9, the J call TRBJ2-3, with D possibly matching TRBD1 (6 bases). CDR1 is SGDLS and CDR2 is YYNGEE in the germline V gene. The CDR3 length is 18 residues. Trimming stripped 0 bases from V and 6 bases from J, with 23 bases between. The chain's CDR3 is CASSVGQTVGQYSDTQYF. CDR3 DNA: TGTGCCAGCAGCGTAGGACAGACCGTTGGACAGTATTCGGATACGCAGTATTTT.

The chain has TRBV19 and TRBJ1-5; TRBD1 matches at 8 bases. The V gene end was trimmed by 8 bases and the J gene end by 2 bases; junction bases not matched to a gene: 2. This CDR3 has 13 residues. Germline CDR1 and CDR2: LNHDA and SQIVND (reference sequence). The CDR3 sequence: CASAQGGNQPQHF. The CDR3 nucleotides are TGTGCCAGTGCACAGGGGGGCAATCAGCCCCAGCATTTT.

V gene TRBV2 combines with J gene TRBJ2-7, with D hard to call. V was clipped by 8 bases and J by 0 bases, with 14 bases between them. CDR3 length equals 14 residues. Germline V CDR1 and CDR2: SNHLY, FYNNEI. CDR3 sequence (DNA): TGTGCCAGCTTAGAAGGACGGTACTCCTACGAGCAGTACTTC. Translation: CASLEGRYSYEQYF.

This clone showed up just a few times. J is TRBJ2-1 and V is TRBV7-8, with D perhaps being TRBD1 or TRBD2 (5 bases each). The CDR3 has 13 amino acids. V was shortened by 6 bases and J by 6 bases, with 12 bases between the two germline ends. Germline V gives CDR1 SGHVS, CDR2 FQNEAQ. This chain's CDR3 is CASSIGTSNEQFF. In nucleotides, the CDR3 is TGTGCCAGCAGTATTGGGACCTCCAATGAGCAGTTCTTC.

About this clone itself: Other DNA sequences within the sample encode an identical CDR3. The CDR3, as DNA: TGTGCCTGGAGCGAACGGGACTATGGCTACACCTTC. Protein product: CAWSERDYGYTF. The V gene is TRBV30, the J gene TRBJ1-2; D ambiguous. Germline-derived CDR1 and CDR2 are GTSNPN and SVGIG (reference sequence). The CDR3 has 12 amino acids. Trimming took 3 bases from V and 3 from J, leaving 8 bases between them.

V gene TRBV18 combines with J gene TRBJ2-2; 9 bases match TRBD1. Germline trimming cut 1 base from V and 2 bases from J; bases unmatched to any gene: 5. CDR1 is KGHSH and CDR2 is LQKENI in the germline V gene. The length of the CDR3 is 17 residues. CDR3 protein: CASSPRTGGKNTGELFF. In DNA, the CDR3 is TGTGCCAGCTCACCACGCACAGGGGGCAAAAACACCGGGGAGCTGTTTTTT. The full variable domain, in which reference TRBV18 and TRBJ2-2 provide the parts outside the CDR3, is NAGVMQNPRHLVRRRGQEARLRCSPMKGHSHVYWYRQLPEEGLKFMVYLQKENIIDESGMPKERFSAEFPKEGPSILRIQQVVRGDSAAYFCASSPRTGGKNTGELFFGEGSRLTVL.

The rearrangement links TRBV6-5 to TRBJ1-2; no clear D. Germline V lookup: CDR1 MNHEY, CDR2 SVGAGI. The length of the CDR3 is 11 residues. Trimming took off 2 bases at V and 9 bases at J, with 7 bases between the two ends. The CDR3 sequence: CASSYGWSYTF. The DNA of the CDR3 is TGTGCCAGCAGTTACGGTTGGAGCTACACCTTC.

This sequence joins TRBV6-1 and TRBJ2-7, with a possible D match to TRBD1 (5 bases). V shed 6 bases and J shed 4 bases, with 10 bases lying between them. This CDR3 has 12 residues. CDR1 MNHNS and CDR2 SASEGT come from the germline V gene. CDR3 bases: TGTGCCAGCAGGACAGCCGAGTACGAGCAGTACTTC. Protein product: CASRTAEYEQYF.

This chain connects TRBV6-5 to TRBJ1-6, with D maybe TRBD1 (5 bases). Germline V gene data show CDR1 as MNHEY and CDR2 as SVGAGI. V was shortened by 1 base and J by 8 bases, with 12 bases between the two germline ends. There are 15 residues in the CDR3. The CDR3 nucleotides read TGTGCCAGCAGTTACTGGGGAGGGGAGGATTCACCCCTCCACTTT. It yields the protein CASSYWGGEDSPLHF.

This chain links TRBV7-2 with TRBJ1-2; D is ambiguous. The CDR3 length is 14 residues. Trimming took 5 bases from V and 5 from J, leaving 15 bases between them. CDR1 SGHTA and CDR2 FQGNSA come from the germline V gene. The CDR3 sequence: CASSDLNIKYGYTF. DNA of the CDR3: TGTGCCAGCAGCGACCTGAACATAAAGTATGGCTACACCTTC.

This rearrangement joins TRBV29-1 to TRBJ1-2; TRBD1 is a possible D gene (6 bases). This CDR3 contains 11 residues. The ends were cut back, 7 bases at V and 6 bases at J, with 12 bases in the middle. Germline loops: CDR1 SQVTM, CDR2 ANQGSEA. Written as DNA, the CDR3 is TGCAGCGCCTCAGGGGAGGATGGCTACACCTTC. This encodes CSASGEDGYTF.

The chain links TRBV19 to TRBJ2-7; the D gene is possibly TRBD1 (6 bases). This CDR3 region has 13 residues. Trimming cost V 4 bases and J 3 bases, with 10 bases left between them. Germline CDR1 LNHDA, CDR2 SQIVND (reference sequence). The chain's CDR3 is CASSTIQGYEQYF. CDR3 bases: TGTGCCAGTAGTACCATACAGGGCTACGAGCAGTACTTC.

In its sample, this clone was seen a few times. This chain connects TRBV6-6 to TRBJ2-7; 7 bases map to TRBD2. The CDR3 is 12 amino acids. CDR1 is MNHNY, CDR2 SVGAGI, per germline (reference sequence). V trimming: 0 bases; J trimming: 7 bases; junction bases outside the gene matches: 0. The chain's CDR3 is CASSYSGGEQYF. The CDR3 nucleotides are TGTGCCAGCAGTTACTCCGGGGGGGAGCAGTACTTC.

The chain couples TRBV5-6 to TRBJ2-7, with 10 nucleotides matching TRBD1. J was trimmed by 5 bases and V by 4 bases; bases with no gene match: 15. Germline V gene data show CDR1 as SGHDT and CDR2 as YYEEEE. The CDR3 sequence is 17 residues long. As DNA, the CDR3 is TGTGCCAGCAGCCTAACCGGTTTAGGGACAGGGGTCAACGAGCAGTACTTC. The encoded protein is CASSLTGLGTGVNEQYF.

This chain connects TRBV27 to TRBJ2-1; D possibly corresponds to TRBD1 (6 bases). The CDR3 has 16 residues. Per germline, CDR1 MNHEY and CDR2 SMNVEV (reference sequence). The V end was cut by 5 bases, the J end by 0 bases, with 14 bases between. CDR3: CASSRSTGTSYNEQFF. In DNA form, the CDR3 reads TGTGCCAGCAGTAGAAGTACAGGGACCTCCTACAATGAGCAGTTCTTC.

This clone has ten or more counts. The V call is TRBV5-1, the J call TRBJ2-1; D ambiguous. The ends were cut back, 2 bases at V and 3 bases at J, with 12 bases in the middle. Germline V gives CDR1 SGHRS, CDR2 YFSETQ. The CDR3 spans 15 residues. CDR3 in DNA: TGCGCCAGCAGCTTATCTTTACAGAGCTACAATGAGCAGTTCTTC. Protein: CASSLSLQSYNEQFF. The whole variable domain, filled in from reference TRBV5-1 and TRBJ2-1, reads KAGVTQTPRYLIKTRGQQVTLSCSPISGHRSVSWYQQTPGQGLQFLFEYFSETQRNKGNFPGRFSGRQFSNSRSEMNVSTLELGDSALYLCASSLSLQSYNEQFFGPGTRLTVL.

This clone was counted between two and nine times. The genes are TRBV19 and TRBJ2-5; 9 bases agree with TRBD2. The V gene's germline CDR1 is LNHDA and CDR2 SQIVND (reference sequence). The junction had 6 bases not matched to a gene; V was cut back by 6 bases and J by 4 bases. The CDR3 sequence is 14 residues long. The DNA for the CDR3 is TGTGCCAGTAGGACTAGCGGATCCTCAGAGACCCAGTACTTC. Translation: CASRTSGSSETQYF.

J is TRBJ2-7 and V is TRBV7-9, with TRBD1 matching 7 bases. The ends lost 5 bases at V and 2 bases at J; junction bases unmatched: 6. CDR3 size: 14 residues. Per germline, CDR1 SEHNR and CDR2 FQNEAQ (reference sequence). CDR3 protein: CASSTAGTAYEQYF. The CDR3 coding sequence is TGTGCCAGCAGCACCGCCGGGACAGCCTACGAGCAGTACTTC.

Concerning this clone: Mismatch with germline at one junction end may stem from a read error. The chain couples TRBV6-6 to TRBJ1-3; 9 bases are shared with TRBD1. This CDR3 region has 15 residues. Germline V gene data show CDR1 as MNHNY and CDR2 as SVGAGI (reference sequence). Here the CDR3 DNA reads TGTGCCAGCAGTGACCGGCCGGGACAGGGAACCACCATATATTTT. Encoded protein: CASSDRPGQGTTIYF.

About this clone: This sample also contains other DNA sequences that code for the same CDR3. The J gene is TRBJ2-7, the V gene TRBV11-2; maybe TRBD2 (6 bases). Germline-derived CDR1 and CDR2 are SGHAT and FQNNGV. V was clipped by 0 bases and J by 2 bases, with 11 bases between them. This CDR3 has 15 amino acids. The CDR3 region is CASSLDRGTAYEQYF. The CDR3 nucleotides read TGTGCCAGCAGCTTAGATCGCGGGACGGCCTACGAGCAGTACTTC.

The V and J genes are TRBV6-1 and TRBJ2-5, with 9 bases fitting TRBD1. In germline, CDR1 is MNHNS, CDR2 SASEGT. The CDR3 contains 14 residues. With V trimmed by 8 bases and J by 2 bases, 6 bases remained unmatched. The CDR3: CASVRQGGQETQYF. CDR3 nucleotides: TGTGCCAGCGTTAGACAGGGGGGACAAGAGACCCAGTACTTC.

Notes on this clone: The identical CDR3 is also encoded by other nucleotide sequences in the sample. J is TRBJ2-5 and V is TRBV15; D might be TRBD1 (6 bases). The CDR3 runs 15 residues. V was clipped by 1 base and J by 0 bases, with 9 bases between them. Per germline, CDR1 LNHNV and CDR2 YYDKDF (reference sequence). In DNA form, the CDR3 reads TGTGCCACCAGCAGAGGACAGGCCAACCAAGAGACCCAGTACTTC. This sequence encodes CATSRGQANQETQYF.